The clone carrying this T cell receptor (beta chain) was counted many times. Its antigen is unidentified. Unmatched junction bases numbered 6, after V lost 5 bases and J lost 4 bases. This CDR3 spans 15 amino acids. Germline CDR1 is SGHRS and CDR2 is YFSETQ. The data belong to a study of T-cell reconstitution after alpha-beta-depleted transplantation in children. Study results and limitations: Where some patients showed high TCRbeta diversity at day 60, it came from recipient T cells and thymic progenitors that had survived. T-cell numbers and diversity one year post-transplant derived largely from freshly generated T cells. Several hundred expanded graft clones reportedly were the source of alpha-beta T cells about two months after transplant.

Unique molecular identifiers were used to barcode this TCRbeta library. In TCRdb, the PCR reads were re-called with MiXCR into one record per CDR3 protein. Seen here are some 290,000 distinct CDR3 sequences, around 25% observed once, and the top ten hold 9.5% to 13%. The receptor comes from a male patient aged 10 to 17 who had a stem cell transplant for acute lymphoblastic leukemia, so the T cells may come from the graft donor. Sequencing was performed on PBMCs, mostly from graft donor cells, taken 180 days after TCRalphabeta/CD19-depleted stem cell transplant. The rearrangement joins TRBV5-1 to TRBJ2-1; the match to TRBD2 covers 10 bases. Here the CDR3 reads CASSHRTSGYNEQFF. Here the CDR3 DNA reads TGCGCCAGCAGTCACCGGACTAGCGGTTACAATGAGCAGTTCTTC. The entire variable domain, with the rest obtained from reference TRBV5-1 and TRBJ2-1, is as follows: KAGVTQTPRYLIKTRGQQVTLSCSPISGHRSVSWYQQTPGQGLQFLFEYFSETQRNKGNFPGRFSGRQFSNSRSEMNVSTLELGDSALYLCASSHRTSGYNEQFFGPGTRLTVL.